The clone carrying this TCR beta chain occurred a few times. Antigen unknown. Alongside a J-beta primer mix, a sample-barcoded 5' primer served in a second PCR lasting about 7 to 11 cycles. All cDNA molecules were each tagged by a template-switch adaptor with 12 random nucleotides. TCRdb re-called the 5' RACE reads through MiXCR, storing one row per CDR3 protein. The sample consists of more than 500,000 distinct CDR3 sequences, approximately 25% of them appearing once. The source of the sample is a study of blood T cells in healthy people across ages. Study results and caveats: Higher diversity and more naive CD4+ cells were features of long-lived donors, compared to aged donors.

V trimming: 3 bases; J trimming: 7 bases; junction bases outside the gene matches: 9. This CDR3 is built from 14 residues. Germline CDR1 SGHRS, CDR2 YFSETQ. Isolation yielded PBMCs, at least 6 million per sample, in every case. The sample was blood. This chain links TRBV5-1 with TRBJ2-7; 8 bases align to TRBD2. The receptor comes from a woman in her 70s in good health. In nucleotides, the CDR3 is TGCGCCAGCAGCTCGTTAGCGGGGCCGGGGGAGCAGTACTTC. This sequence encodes CASSSLAGPGEQYF.